This T cell receptor beta chain appears in the sequencing data of a study of graft-versus-host responses after intestinal transplantation. In the study overall: Each of the recipients got a multivisceral, liver-intestinal, or isolated intestinal transplant.

The germline V and J ends were trimmed by 5 bases and 1 base, with 8 bases remaining between them. The CDR3 contains 13 residues. Germline V CDR1 and CDR2: SGHTA, FQGTGA. Data came from immunoSEQ multiplex PCR; TCRdb stores just in-frame clones and leaves some out. The table shows over 80,000 clones, with roughly nine tenths occurring only once. About this clone: Its specificity is not known.

This sequence was found in a human donor who was the organ donor for an intestinal transplant. This chain connects TRBV7-3 to TRBJ2-5, with D possibly TRBD1 on 5 matching bases. The sample was unstimulated CD4+ T cells sorted from spleen or lymph node cells, taken before transplant. The CDR3 DNA is TGTGCCAGCAGCAGGGGTTTCCAAGAGACCCAGTACTTC. Its translation: CASSRGFQETQYF. The full variable domain, with the rest looked up from reference TRBV7-3 and TRBJ2-5, is GAGVSQTPSNKVTEKGKYVELRCDPISGHTALYWYRQSLGQGPEFLIYFQGTGAADDSGLPNDRFFAVRPEGSVSTLKIQRTERGDSAVYLCASSRGFQETQYFGPGTRLLVL.